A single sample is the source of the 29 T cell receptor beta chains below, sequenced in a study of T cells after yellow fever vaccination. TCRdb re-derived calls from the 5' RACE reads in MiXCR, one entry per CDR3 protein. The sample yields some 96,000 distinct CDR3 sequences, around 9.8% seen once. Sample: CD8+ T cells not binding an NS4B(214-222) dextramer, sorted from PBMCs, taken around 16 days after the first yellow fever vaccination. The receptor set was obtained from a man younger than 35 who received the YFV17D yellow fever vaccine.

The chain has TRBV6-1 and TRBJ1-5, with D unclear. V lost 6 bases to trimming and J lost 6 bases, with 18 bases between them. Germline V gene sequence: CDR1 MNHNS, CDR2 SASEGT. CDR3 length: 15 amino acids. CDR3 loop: CASSPGVAPSQPQHF. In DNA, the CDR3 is TGTGCCAGCAGCCCAGGTGTGGCTCCCAGTCAGCCCCAGCATTTT.

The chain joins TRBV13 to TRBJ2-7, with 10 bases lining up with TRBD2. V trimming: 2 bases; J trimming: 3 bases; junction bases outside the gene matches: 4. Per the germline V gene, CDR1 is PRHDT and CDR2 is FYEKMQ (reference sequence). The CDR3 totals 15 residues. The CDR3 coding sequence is TGTGCCAGCAGCTTACTAGCGGGGGCTTTCTACGAGCAGTACTTC. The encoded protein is CASSLLAGAFYEQYF.

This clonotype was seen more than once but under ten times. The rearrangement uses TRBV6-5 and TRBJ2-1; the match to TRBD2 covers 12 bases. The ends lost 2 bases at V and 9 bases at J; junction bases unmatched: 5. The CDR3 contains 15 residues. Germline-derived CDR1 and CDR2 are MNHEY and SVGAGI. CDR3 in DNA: TGTGCCAGCAGTTACCCTAGCGGGGGGGCCGGTGAGCAGTTCTTC. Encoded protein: CASSYPSGGAGEQFF.

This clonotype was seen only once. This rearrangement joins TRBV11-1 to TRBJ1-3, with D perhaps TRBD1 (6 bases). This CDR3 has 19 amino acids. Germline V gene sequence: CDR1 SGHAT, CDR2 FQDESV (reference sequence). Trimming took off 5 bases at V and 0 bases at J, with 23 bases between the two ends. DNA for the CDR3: TGTGCCAGCAGCGCCAACAGGGCCGCTACTACTTCCTCTGGAAACACCATATATTTT. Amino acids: CASSANRAATTSSGNTIYF.

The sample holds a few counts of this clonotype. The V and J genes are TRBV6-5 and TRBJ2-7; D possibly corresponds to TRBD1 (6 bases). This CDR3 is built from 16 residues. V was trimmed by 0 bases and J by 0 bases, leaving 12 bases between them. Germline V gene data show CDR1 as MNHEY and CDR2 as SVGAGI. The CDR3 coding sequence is TGTGCCAGCAGTTACTCGACGGCCAGGGGCTCCTACGAGCAGTACTTC. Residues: CASSYSTARGSYEQYF.

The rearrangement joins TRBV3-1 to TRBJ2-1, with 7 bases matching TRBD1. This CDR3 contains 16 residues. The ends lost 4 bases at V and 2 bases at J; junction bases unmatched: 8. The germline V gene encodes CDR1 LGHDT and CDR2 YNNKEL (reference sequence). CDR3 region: CASSRGTGAAYNEQFF. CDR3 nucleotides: TGTGCCAGCAGCCGGGGAACAGGGGCGGCCTACAATGAGCAGTTCTTC.

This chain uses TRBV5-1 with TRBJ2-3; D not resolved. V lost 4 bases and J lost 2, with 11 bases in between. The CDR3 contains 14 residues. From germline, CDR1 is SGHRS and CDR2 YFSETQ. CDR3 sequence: CASSRPEYTDTQYF. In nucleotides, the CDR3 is TGCGCCAGCAGCAGGCCCGAGTACACAGATACGCAGTATTTT.

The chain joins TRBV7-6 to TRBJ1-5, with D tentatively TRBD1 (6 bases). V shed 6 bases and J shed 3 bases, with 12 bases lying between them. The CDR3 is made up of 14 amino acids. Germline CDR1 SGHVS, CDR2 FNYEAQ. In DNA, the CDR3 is TGTGCCAGCAGTCATGACAGGTCCAATCAGCCCCAGCATTTT. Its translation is CASSHDRSNQPQHF. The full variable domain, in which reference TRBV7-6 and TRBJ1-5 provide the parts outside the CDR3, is GAGVSQSPRYKVTKRGQDVALRCDPISGHVSLYWYRQALGQGPEFLTYFNYEAQQDKSGLPNDRFSAERPEGSISTLTIQRTEQRDSAMYRCASSHDRSNQPQHFGDGTRLSIL.

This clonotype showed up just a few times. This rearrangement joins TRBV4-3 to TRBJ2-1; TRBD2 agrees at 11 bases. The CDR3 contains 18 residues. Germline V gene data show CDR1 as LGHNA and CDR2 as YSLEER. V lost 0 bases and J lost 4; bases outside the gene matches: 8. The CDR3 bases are TGCGCCAGCAGCCAAGAGGGACCAACTAGCGGGGGTTACAATGAGCAGTTCTTC. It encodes CASSQEGPTSGGYNEQFF.

DNA for the CDR3: TGTGCCAGCAGCTTAAATTTCGAGACCCAGTACTTC. It encodes CASSLNFETQYF. V gene TRBV5-6 combines with J gene TRBJ2-5; D call uncertain. This CDR3 has 12 residues. Germline CDR1 and CDR2: SGHDT and YYEEEE. Between the trimmed V and J ends, which lost 2 bases and 5 bases, there was a span of 7 bases.

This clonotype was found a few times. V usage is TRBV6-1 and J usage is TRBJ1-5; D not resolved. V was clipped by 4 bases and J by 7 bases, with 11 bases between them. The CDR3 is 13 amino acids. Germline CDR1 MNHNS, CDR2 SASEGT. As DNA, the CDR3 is TGTGCCAGCAGTGGGGCGGGGATCCAGCCCCAGCATTTT. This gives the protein CASSGAGIQPQHF.

CDR3 protein: CASSWSQLADTQYF. The DNA for the CDR3 is TGCGCCAGCAGCTGGTCACAGTTGGCAGATACGCAGTATTTT. The J gene is TRBJ2-3, the V gene TRBV5-1; D is unresolved. Germline lookup yields CDR1 SGHRS and CDR2 YFSETQ. The CDR3 runs to 14 residues. Trimming took 3 bases from V and 4 from J, leaving 12 bases between them.

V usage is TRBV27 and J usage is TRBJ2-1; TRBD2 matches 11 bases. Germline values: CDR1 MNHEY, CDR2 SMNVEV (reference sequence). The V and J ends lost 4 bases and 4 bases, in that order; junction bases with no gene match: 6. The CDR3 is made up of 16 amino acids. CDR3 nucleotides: TGTGCCAGCAGTTACCTAGCGGGGGGAACGTACAATGAGCAGTTCTTC. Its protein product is CASSYLAGGTYNEQFF.

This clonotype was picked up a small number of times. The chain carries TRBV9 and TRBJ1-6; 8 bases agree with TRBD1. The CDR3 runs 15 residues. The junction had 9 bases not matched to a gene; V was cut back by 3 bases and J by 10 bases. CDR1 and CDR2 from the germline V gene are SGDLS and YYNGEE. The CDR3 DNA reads TGTGCCAGCAGCGGCCGGGACAGGTTAAACTCACCCCTCCACTTT. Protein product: CASSGRDRLNSPLHF.

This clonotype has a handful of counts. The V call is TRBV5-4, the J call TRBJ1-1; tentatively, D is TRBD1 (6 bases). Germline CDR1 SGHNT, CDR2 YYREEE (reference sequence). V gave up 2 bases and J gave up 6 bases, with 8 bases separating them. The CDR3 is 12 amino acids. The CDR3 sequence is CASSFGGPEAFF. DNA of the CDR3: TGTGCCAGCAGCTTCGGGGGCCCTGAAGCTTTCTTT.

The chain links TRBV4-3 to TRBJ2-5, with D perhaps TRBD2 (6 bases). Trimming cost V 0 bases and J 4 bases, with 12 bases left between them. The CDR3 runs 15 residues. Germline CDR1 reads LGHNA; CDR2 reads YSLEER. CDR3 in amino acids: CASSQDRFGGETQYF. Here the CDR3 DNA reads TGCGCCAGCAGCCAAGATCGGTTCGGGGGAGAGACCCAGTACTTC.

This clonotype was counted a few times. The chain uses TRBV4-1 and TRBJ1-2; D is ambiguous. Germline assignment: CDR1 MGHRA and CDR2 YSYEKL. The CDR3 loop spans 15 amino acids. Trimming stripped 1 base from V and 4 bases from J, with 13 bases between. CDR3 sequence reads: CASSQADWGIYGYTF. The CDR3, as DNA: TGCGCCAGCAGCCAAGCGGATTGGGGAATCTATGGCTACACCTTC.

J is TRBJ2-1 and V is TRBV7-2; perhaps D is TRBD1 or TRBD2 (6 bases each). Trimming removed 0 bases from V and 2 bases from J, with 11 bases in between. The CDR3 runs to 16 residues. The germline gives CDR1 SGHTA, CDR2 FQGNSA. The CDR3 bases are TGTGCCAGCAGCTTAGCAGGGGGAGGCGCCTACAATGAGCAGTTCTTC. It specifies CASSLAGGGAYNEQFF.

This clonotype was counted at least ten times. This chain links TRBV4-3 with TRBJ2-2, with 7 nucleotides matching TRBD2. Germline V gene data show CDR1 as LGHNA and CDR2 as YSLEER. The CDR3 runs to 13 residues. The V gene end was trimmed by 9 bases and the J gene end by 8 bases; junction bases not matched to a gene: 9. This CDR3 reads CASRSGVLGELFF. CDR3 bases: TGCGCCAGTCGCAGCGGGGTATTAGGGGAGCTGTTTTTT.

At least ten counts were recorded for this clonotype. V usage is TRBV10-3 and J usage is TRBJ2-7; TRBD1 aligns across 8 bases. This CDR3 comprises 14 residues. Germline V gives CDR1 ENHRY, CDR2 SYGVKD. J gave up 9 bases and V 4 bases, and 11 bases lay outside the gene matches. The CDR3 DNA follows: TGTGCCATCAGTGGTAGGGGACAGGTCCCATGGCAGTACTTC. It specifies CAISGRGQVPWQYF.

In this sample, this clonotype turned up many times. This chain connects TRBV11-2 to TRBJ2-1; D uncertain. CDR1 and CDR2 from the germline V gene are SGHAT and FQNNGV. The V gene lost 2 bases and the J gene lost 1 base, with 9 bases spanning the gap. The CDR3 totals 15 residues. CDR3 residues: CASSLSMGSYNEQFF. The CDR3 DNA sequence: TGTGCCAGCAGCTTAAGTATGGGGTCCTACAATGAGCAGTTCTTC.

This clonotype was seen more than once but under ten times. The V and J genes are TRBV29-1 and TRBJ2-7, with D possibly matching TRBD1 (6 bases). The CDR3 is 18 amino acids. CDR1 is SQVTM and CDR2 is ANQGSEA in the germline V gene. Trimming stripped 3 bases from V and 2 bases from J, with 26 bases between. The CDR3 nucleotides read TGCAGCGTTGAGGATCCTTCTATTCAGGGGCCCCTCACCTACGAGCAGTACTTC. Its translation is CSVEDPSIQGPLTYEQYF.

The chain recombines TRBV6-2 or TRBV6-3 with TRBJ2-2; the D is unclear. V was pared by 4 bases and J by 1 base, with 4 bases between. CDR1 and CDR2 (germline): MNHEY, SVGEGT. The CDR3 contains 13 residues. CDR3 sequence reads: CASSFRNTGELFF. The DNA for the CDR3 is TGTGCCAGCAGTTTCAGGAACACCGGGGAGCTGTTTTTT.

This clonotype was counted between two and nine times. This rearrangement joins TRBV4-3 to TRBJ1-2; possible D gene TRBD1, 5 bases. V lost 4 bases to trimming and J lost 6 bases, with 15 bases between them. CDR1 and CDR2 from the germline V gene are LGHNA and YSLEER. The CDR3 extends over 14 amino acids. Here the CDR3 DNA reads TGCGCCAGCAGCCCATACCCAGGGTCGGATGGCTACACCTTC. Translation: CASSPYPGSDGYTF.

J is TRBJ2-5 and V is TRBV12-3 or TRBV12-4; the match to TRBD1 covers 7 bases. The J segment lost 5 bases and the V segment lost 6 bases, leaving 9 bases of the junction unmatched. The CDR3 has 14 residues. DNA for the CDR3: TGTGCCAGCAGCCCCAGGGGGAGAGGGGAGACCCAGTACTTC. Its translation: CASSPRGRGETQYF.

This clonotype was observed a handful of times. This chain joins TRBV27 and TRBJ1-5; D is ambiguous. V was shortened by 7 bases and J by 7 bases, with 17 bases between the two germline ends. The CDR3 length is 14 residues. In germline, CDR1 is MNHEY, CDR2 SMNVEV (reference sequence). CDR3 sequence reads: CASIFRGPVQPQHF. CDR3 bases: TGTGCCAGCATTTTCCGAGGGCCAGTCCAGCCCCAGCATTTT.

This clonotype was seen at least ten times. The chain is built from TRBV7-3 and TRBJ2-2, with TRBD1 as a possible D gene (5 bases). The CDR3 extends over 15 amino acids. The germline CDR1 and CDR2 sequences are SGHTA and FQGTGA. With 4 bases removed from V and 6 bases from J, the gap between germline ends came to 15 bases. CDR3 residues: CASSSQINRPGELFF. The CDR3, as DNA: TGTGCCAGCAGCTCCCAAATAAACAGGCCCGGGGAGCTGTTTTTT.

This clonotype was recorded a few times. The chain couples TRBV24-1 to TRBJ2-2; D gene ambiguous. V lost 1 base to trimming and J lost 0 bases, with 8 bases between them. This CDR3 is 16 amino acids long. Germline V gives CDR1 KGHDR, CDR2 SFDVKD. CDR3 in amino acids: CATSDFFGPNTGELFF. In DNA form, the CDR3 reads TGTGCCACCAGTGATTTCTTTGGACCGAACACCGGGGAGCTGTTTTTT.

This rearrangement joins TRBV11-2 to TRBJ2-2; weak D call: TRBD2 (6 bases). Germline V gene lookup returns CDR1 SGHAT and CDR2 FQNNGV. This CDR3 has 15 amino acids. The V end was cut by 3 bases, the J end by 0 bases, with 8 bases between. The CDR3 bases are TGTGCCAGCAGCTTGACGGGGGCGAACACCGGGGAGCTGTTTTTT. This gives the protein CASSLTGANTGELFF.